The 22 T cell receptor beta chains below all came from one sample that was sequenced in a study of T cells in Graves' hyperthyroidism and ophthalmopathy. Researchers took RNA transcripts and amplified the TCR beta CDR3 regions from them. HTBI primers drove first-round RT-PCR of the TCR CDR3. TCRdb analysed the multiplex PCR reads with MiXCR anew, one entry per CDR3 protein. The sample carries approximately 520,000 distinct CDR3 sequences, around 22% recorded once. The sample taken for sequencing was blood. The receptor source for this set is a woman under 40 with Graves' ophthalmopathy.

This rearrangement joins TRBV10-2 to TRBJ2-5; perhaps TRBD2 as D (5 bases). The CDR3 consists of 13 residues. Germline CDR1 is WSHSY and CDR2 is SAAADI. Trimming shortened V by 7 bases and J by 2 bases, and 11 bases separated the two germline ends. CDR3 amino acids: CASKKRGQETQYF. CDR3 sequence (DNA): TGCGCCAGCAAAAAGAGAGGGCAAGAGACCCAGTACTTC.

This chain connects TRBV5-5 to TRBJ1-1; no firm D call. Germline V gene lookup returns CDR1 SGHKS and CDR2 YYEKEE (reference sequence). This CDR3 is built from 16 residues. The V and J ends lost 1 base and 2 bases respectively, with 15 bases between them. CDR3 protein: CASSLLPLNYNTEAFF. DNA for the CDR3: TGTGCCAGCAGCTTGTTGCCACTTAACTACAACACTGAAGCTTTCTTT.

This clonotype appeared a few times. This may arise from a read error, as a much more abundant clone is one base away. The missing conserved phenylalanine or tryptophan at the end of this CDR3 makes a read error likely. CDR3 nucleotides: TGTGCCAGCAGCTTAGCCACGGGGCTTTTCGGCCATGGCTACACCTAC. Protein: CASSLATGLFGHGYTY. This chain uses TRBV7-2 with TRBJ1-2; a possible D gene is TRBD1 (5 bases). Trimming stripped 0 bases from V and 6 bases from J, with 17 bases between. The CDR3 is 16 amino acids. Germline V gives CDR1 SGHTA, CDR2 FQGNSA.

This clonotype was counted ten times or more. V usage is TRBV2 and J usage is TRBJ1-1; D gene unclear. Germline CDR1 SNHLY, CDR2 FYNNEI. This CDR3 has 14 residues. V lost 8 bases to trimming and J lost 0 bases, with 13 bases between them. The CDR3 DNA sequence: TGTGCCAGCGTTTTGGATGGTATGAACACTGAAGCTTTCTTT. Translating gives CASVLDGMNTEAFF. The whole variable domain, remainder taken from reference TRBV2 and TRBJ1-1, is EPEVTQTPSHQVTQMGQEVILRCVPISNHLYFYWYRQILGQKVEFLVSFYNNEISEKSEIFDDQFSVERPDGSNFTLKIRSTKLEDSAMYFCASVLDGMNTEAFFGQGTRLTVV.

The chain links TRBV3-1 to TRBJ2-1, with TRBD2 matching over 7 bases. V trimming: 1 base; J trimming: 9 bases; junction bases outside the gene matches: 9. CDR1 is LGHDT, CDR2 YNNKEL, per germline (reference sequence). The CDR3 loop spans 15 amino acids. The CDR3 region has the DNA TGTGCCAGCAGCCAAGCTGGGCTAGCGGTAAGTGAGCAGTTCTTC. Amino acid sequence: CASSQAGLAVSEQFF.

The V gene is TRBV20-1, the J gene TRBJ1-5; the match to TRBD1 covers 8 bases. The trim removed 5 bases at V and 3 bases at J, leaving 6 bases unmatched. Germline V gives CDR1 DFQATT, CDR2 SNEGSKA (reference sequence). This CDR3 is built from 14 residues. In DNA form, the CDR3 reads TGCAGTGCTCCGGCGACAGGGGCCAATCAGCCCCAGCATTTT. Protein sequence: CSAPATGANQPQHF.

This chain uses TRBV6-1 with TRBJ2-7; 10 nucleotides agree with TRBD2. J lost 7 bases, V lost 7 bases, and 7 bases had no gene match. The CDR3 contains 13 residues. Germline V gene sequence: CDR1 MNHNS, CDR2 SASEGT. As DNA, the CDR3 is TGTGCCAGCAACCAGCGGGAGGGCGGGGAGCAGTACTTC. Protein: CASNQREGGEQYF.

This clonotype has a count of ten or more. This rearrangement joins TRBV6-1 to TRBJ1-1; a weak D match, TRBD1 (5 bases). The CDR3 has 14 amino acids. V was trimmed by 2 bases and J by 2 bases, leaving 9 bases between them. In germline, CDR1 is MNHNS, CDR2 SASEGT. CDR3 coding DNA: TGTGCCAGCAGTGAACGGGGGGAAAACACTGAAGCTTTCTTT. Translated: CASSERGENTEAFF.

This clonotype was seen repeatedly, ten times or more. V usage is TRBV6-1 and J usage is TRBJ2-4; D may be TRBD2 (5 bases). V dropped 2 bases and J dropped 4 bases, with 12 bases sitting between them. The CDR3 length is 15 residues. The germline V gene encodes CDR1 MNHNS and CDR2 SASEGT. The CDR3 DNA sequence: TGTGCCAGCAGTGAACAGCGGACTGATAAAAACATTCAGTACTTC. Its protein is CASSEQRTDKNIQYF.

The chain employs TRBV6-1 and TRBJ2-5, with D possibly matching TRBD1 (6 bases). This CDR3 spans 15 amino acids. V was trimmed by 2 bases and J by 1 base, leaving 11 bases between them. CDR1 is MNHNS and CDR2 is SASEGT in the germline V gene. This chain's CDR3 is CASSESRGTQETQYF. The DNA of the CDR3 is TGTGCCAGCAGTGAATCGAGGGGGACCCAAGAGACCCAGTACTTC.

This clonotype has at least ten counts. This rearrangement joins TRBV15 to TRBJ2-7, with D possibly being TRBD1 or TRBD2 (5 bases each). In germline, CDR1 is LNHNV, CDR2 YYDKDF (reference sequence). This CDR3 has 14 amino acids. V gave up 4 bases and J gave up 3 bases, with 13 bases separating them. Written as DNA, the CDR3 is TGTGCCACCAGCAAAGGGGAGCCCGGCTACGAGCAGTACTTC. Translated, it gives CATSKGEPGYEQYF. The whole variable domain, filled in from reference TRBV15 and TRBJ2-7, reads DAMVIQNPRYQVTQFGKPVTLSCSQTLNHNVMYWYQQKSSQAPKLLFHYYDKDFNNEADTPDNFQSRRPNTSFCFLDIRSPGLGDTAMYLCATSKGEPGYEQYFGPGTRLTVT.

This clonotype was counted ten times or more. The CDR3 bases are TGTGCCAGCAGCCCAATGACTAGCGGGGGGACGTGGGGCACCGGGGAGCTGTTTTTT. It specifies CASSPMTSGGTWGTGELFF. The chain has TRBV6-2 or TRBV6-3 and TRBJ2-2, with TRBD2 matching 13 bases. The CDR3 is 19 amino acids. Germline V CDR1 and CDR2: MNHEY, SVGEGT. The junction had 14 bases not matched to a gene; V was cut back by 6 bases and J by 4 bases.

This clonotype appeared a few times. The chain couples TRBV4-2 to TRBJ2-2; D could derive from TRBD1 or TRBD2 (5 bases each). CDR3 length equals 13 residues. CDR1 LGHNA and CDR2 YNFKEQ come from the germline V gene. Trimming took off 4 bases at V and 8 bases at J, with 11 bases between the two ends. The CDR3 nucleotides read TGTGCCAGCAGCCTGGGACCCCTGGGGGAGCTGTTTTTT. Translated: CASSLGPLGELFF.

This chain uses TRBV30 with TRBJ1-5; no firm D call. The CDR3 totals 13 residues. Per the germline V gene, CDR1 is GTSNPN and CDR2 is SVGIG (reference sequence). V lost 0 bases to trimming and J lost 7 bases, with 10 bases between them. CDR3: CAWSVELGQPQHF. The CDR3 DNA reads as TGTGCCTGGAGTGTTGAGCTCGGGCAGCCCCAGCATTTT.

V gene TRBV6-1 combines with J gene TRBJ1-5; no clear D. This CDR3 has 15 residues. Germline V gives CDR1 MNHNS, CDR2 SASEGT. Between the trimmed V and J ends, which lost 4 bases and 6 bases, there was a span of 16 bases. Written as DNA, the CDR3 is TGTGCCAGCAGTGCAAGAGGCCCGGTGGGTCAGCCCCAGCATTTT. Translated, it gives CASSARGPVGQPQHF.

Ten or more counts support this clonotype. The J gene is TRBJ1-2, the V gene TRBV7-2; TRBD1 agrees at 8 bases. In germline, CDR1 is SGHTA, CDR2 FQGNSA. The V and J ends lost 5 bases and 8 bases, in that order; junction bases with no gene match: 10. This CDR3 contains 14 residues. The DNA of the CDR3 is TGTGCCAGCAGCATCCTAGGGACAGGTGGGGGCTACACCTTC. Its translation is CASSILGTGGGYTF.

This clonotype was picked up many times. The rearrangement uses TRBV12-3 or TRBV12-4 and TRBJ2-5; 10 positions agree with TRBD2. The CDR3 contains 15 residues. With V trimmed by 2 bases and J by 2 bases, 2 bases remained unmatched. CDR3 residues: CASSLRAGGQETQYF. The DNA for the CDR3 is TGTGCCAGCAGTTTACGAGCGGGGGGGCAAGAGACCCAGTACTTC.

V is TRBV20-1 and J is TRBJ1-2; no definite D call. From germline, CDR1 is DFQATT and CDR2 SNEGSKA (reference sequence). Trimming left V 3 bases short and J 8 bases short, with 10 bases between. CDR3 length: 11 residues. DNA of the CDR3: TGCAGTGCTAGGGGCAAATACGGCTACACCTTC. This encodes CSARGKYGYTF.

This clonotype occurred many times. The J gene is TRBJ1-3, the V gene TRBV12-3 or TRBV12-4; D gene ambiguous. V dropped 4 bases and J dropped 0 bases, with 10 bases sitting between them. The CDR3 spans 15 residues. CDR3 DNA sequence: TGTGCCAGCAGTTCCCCCGCGCTCTCTGGAAACACCATATATTTT. This translates into CASSSPALSGNTIYF.

This clonotype occurred a few times. J is TRBJ1-1 and V is TRBV6-2 or TRBV6-3; possibly TRBD1 for D (6 bases). This CDR3 is 14 amino acids long. Per the germline V gene, CDR1 is MNHEY and CDR2 is SVGEGT. The V gene lost 4 bases and the J gene lost 10 bases, with 19 bases spanning the gap. The DNA of the CDR3 is TGTGCCAGCAGTTCCCCACAGGGTTCCCAGGGAGCTTTCTTT. This sequence encodes CASSSPQGSQGAFF.

The chain joins TRBV19 to TRBJ2-3; no reliable D call. The germline V and J ends were trimmed by 3 bases and 0 bases, with 1 base remaining between them. CDR3 size: 12 residues. Germline V gene lookup returns CDR1 LNHDA and CDR2 SQIVND (reference sequence). This CDR3 is CASSISTDTQYF. CDR3 bases: TGTGCCAGTAGTATTAGCACAGATACGCAGTATTTT.

This clonotype was seen at least ten times. The CDR3 bases are TGTGCCAGCAGCTTCAGAGCCTCGAAAAGTGAAAAACTGTTTTTT. This sequence encodes CASSFRASKSEKLFF. This chain uses TRBV11-2 with TRBJ1-4; D is unclear. V was pared by 3 bases and J by 7 bases, with 15 bases between. CDR1 and CDR2 (germline): SGHAT, FQNNGV. The CDR3 runs to 15 residues.